These 9 T cell receptor beta chains share one sample of origin, sequenced in a study of blood T cell repertoires in COVID-19. Measured with immunoSEQ multiplex PCR; TCRdb has only the in-frame clones, and not every one. The sample lists some 270,000 clones, around 86% seen once, with 5.5% to 6% in the top ten. The sequencing sample was made of peripheral blood. These receptors were collected from an elderly woman with COVID-19, enrolled during active disease.

The V call is TRBV29-1, the J call TRBJ2-3, with D uncertain. Germline assignment: CDR1 SQVTM and CDR2 ANQGSEA. Trimming stripped 4 bases from V and 6 bases from J, with 14 bases between. This CDR3 comprises 13 residues. The CDR3 loop reads CSVVFPPGDTQYF. The DNA for the CDR3 is TGCAGCGTTGTGTTTCCTCCCGGGGATACGCAGTATTTT.

The gene calls are TRBV5-1 and TRBJ1-3; D is unresolved. The V gene lost 4 bases and the J gene lost 1 base, with 9 bases spanning the gap. Per germline, CDR1 SGHRS and CDR2 YFSETQ. The CDR3 totals 14 residues. The CDR3 spells CASSVGSSGNTIYF. The CDR3 region has the DNA TGCGCCAGCAGCGTGGGTTCTTCTGGAAACACCATATATTTT.

The chain links TRBV28 to TRBJ1-2, with 7 bases identical to TRBD1. CDR3 size: 12 residues. V shed 6 bases, J shed 5 bases, and the junction held 3 bases outside the gene matches. Germline V CDR1 and CDR2: MDHEN, SYDVKM. This CDR3 reads CASRQGLYGYTF. CDR3 DNA sequence: TGTGCCAGCAGACAGGGGCTATATGGCTACACCTTC.

The chain has TRBV6-5 and TRBJ2-7; TRBD2 is a possible D gene (5 bases). Trimming left V 2 bases short and J 0 bases short, with 8 bases between. CDR3 length: 14 residues. Germline V CDR1 and CDR2: MNHEY, SVGAGI. The CDR3 nucleotides read TGTGCCAGCAGTTACCGGAGCGGCTCCTACGAGCAGTACTTC. Encoded protein: CASSYRSGSYEQYF.

The chain joins TRBV19 to TRBJ1-2; D call uncertain. Germline V gene lookup returns CDR1 LNHDA and CDR2 SQIVND (reference sequence). Deletions cut 4 bases from V and 5 bases from J, with 5 bases between. The CDR3 sequence is 11 residues long. The CDR3 coding sequence is TGTGCCAGTAGTACCAAATATGGCTACACCTTC. Protein product: CASSTKYGYTF.

Worth noting for this clone: The same CDR3 can be traced to other DNA sequences in this sample. The chain couples TRBV7-2 to TRBJ1-5; TRBD1 might be the D (5 bases). Germline CDR1 reads SGHTA; CDR2 reads FQGNSA. V lost 5 bases to trimming and J lost 2 bases, with 10 bases between them. The CDR3 runs 14 residues. The CDR3 bases are TGTGCCAGCAGCCCCGGGGGTGGCAATCAGCCCCAGCATTTT. Protein sequence: CASSPGGGNQPQHF.

The chain joins TRBV6-5 to TRBJ1-1; D gene ambiguous. V was pared by 7 bases and J by 1 base, with 10 bases between. This CDR3 is built from 13 residues. Germline CDR1 reads MNHEY; CDR2 reads SVGAGI. The CDR3 loop reads CASKVAANTEAFF. CDR3 coding DNA: TGTGCCAGCAAGGTTGCGGCGAACACTGAAGCTTTCTTT.

The rearrangement uses TRBV6-5 and TRBJ1-2, with D possibly TRBD1 on 6 matching bases. CDR3 size: 13 residues. Germline V gives CDR1 MNHEY, CDR2 SVGAGI. V shed 6 bases and J shed 13 bases, with 21 bases lying between them. The DNA of the CDR3 is TGTGCCAGCAGCTCAATTTTATACAGGGTTGGCACCTTC. It encodes CASSSILYRVGTF.

V is TRBV3-1 (or the pseudogene TRBV3-2) and J is TRBJ2-5; 8 bases are shared with TRBD2. V shed 3 bases and J 5 bases; nucleotides not matched to a gene: 2. Germline values: CDR1 LGHDT, CDR2 YNNKEL (reference sequence). There are 13 residues in the CDR3. CDR3 sequence (DNA): TGTGCCAGCAGCCACCGGGGGGGGGAGACCCAGTACTTC. This gives the protein CASSHRGGETQYF.